The present TCR beta chain was sequenced within a study of cytomegalovirus exposure and HLA in healthy donors (dated by TCRdb to about 2017). Regarding the research as a whole: In an earlier analysis of some 550 of the donors, around 300 Gb of sequence data and 100 million or so unique TCR beta sequences from about 180 million T cells were reported. Of the roughly 400 genotyped donors, around 81% fell in the genetic ancestry cluster associated with self-reported Caucasian donors. The study was designed to test whether signatures of past pathogen exposure could be identified by cataloging public T cell receptors. To predict cytomegalovirus infection status, the study brought together high-throughput TCR immunosequencing, statistical association of individual TCRs with disease status, and machine learning. To study patterns of TCR occurrence, a later analysis re-analyzed previously published TCR beta repertoires from around 660 donors and added high-resolution HLA genotyping. The number of typed donors differed by locus: about 620-640 for A, B, C, DRB1 and DQB1; approximately 540 for DQA1; approximately 600 for DPA1; and about 450 for DPB1. The study used immunosequencing to profile the T cell repertoires of 600 to 850 subjects and linked those repertoires to cytomegalovirus serostatus. Besides the first cohort of 500 to 700 subjects, a separate validation cohort made up of roughly 130 different subjects was used. Because of strong linkage in the cohort, four to six DR-DQ haplotypes were treated as single units for association and clustering. All discovery cohort repertoires had been generated on a single sequencing platform. Alongside the repertoire data, information on donor age, sex, ethnicity and CMV serostatus was compiled. HLA typing covered class I and class II loci at four-digit resolution. To decide whether each TCR beta V gene segment behaved as functional or pseudogenic, an earlier analysis of some 580 of the donors relied on high-throughput TCR beta sequencing. A later genetic analysis took genome-wide SNP genotypes for about 60% of the roughly 670 donors and used that subset as a discovery cohort. Around 320 gigabases of sequencing data and roughly 90 million unique TCR sequences were included in an early release covering about 700 HLA-typed donors. Rather than using new phenotypic data, the later analysis identified candidate immune exposures from TCR beta sequences and from how often those sequences occurred across donors. Across 300 to 500 genotyped donors of the cohort, an average of roughly 200,000 unique TCR beta nucleotide sequences per donor were sequenced, and roughly 20% of those sequences were non-productive.

The cohort was made up of 666 healthy bone marrow donors. At the time of sampling, every cohort member was nominally healthy, though immune exposures that went unrecorded were likely present. The donor was CMV seropositive and belonged to the group of more than 250 seropositive cohort members. A peripheral blood sample was collected from each donor, and TCR beta sequencing was performed on peripheral blood mononuclear cells. The Qiagen DNeasy Blood Extraction Kit was used to extract genomic DNA from the blood cell samples. On the study overall, not on this receptor specifically: Presence/absence analyses assumed roughly uniform sequencing depth across donors, an assumption that may not hold. A cluster of highly shared sequence variants was judged likely to represent a technical artifact of the sequencing pipeline. A total of about 150 TCR beta chains were listed by the study as associated with cytomegalovirus. Some IMGT-functional V segments, including TRBV6-2 and TRBV6-3, could not be distinguished by the 87-base-pair reads and were therefore excluded. In a later analysis, several top co-occurrence clusters were reported to appear linked to parvovirus B19, influenza, CMV and Epstein-Barr virus. Immune exposure information for the cohort was limited to CMV serostatus. In an earlier analysis of roughly 560 of the donors, most TCR beta V segments were observed in productive rearrangements about 87% or about 30% of the time, broadly matching IMGT annotations. When HLA alleles, especially DR and DQ, strongly co-occurred, TCR associations were difficult to assign to individual alleles. A later genetic analysis associated a missense DCLRE1C variant with V-gene and J-gene trimming of TCR beta chains, and an independent cohort replicated the association. Linkage disequilibrium might explain the correlated functional status among segregating V segments, but an unknown experimental factor could not be excluded. Across donors, most TCR sequences were observed very rarely, whereas some public TCRs were present in many individuals. A later genetic analysis reported fewer N-insertions in productive TCRs among donors in an Asian-associated ancestry cluster than the roughly 650-donor mean. Because some donors lacked HLA typing at each locus, the association tests relied only on the typed subset. Compared with equally common non-associated chains, HLA-associated TCR beta chains in a later analysis were more clonally expanded and had lower generation probabilities. A further reported finding was that TCR beta sequences accurately predicted the HLA-A and HLA-B alleles for most subjects in the first cohort. In a later analysis, most CMV-associated TCR beta chains were found to appear HLA-restricted, with HLA associations seemingly driven largely by CMV exposure. The earlier analysis of approximately 590 of the donors excluded 15 to 20 rarely observed V segments, including chromosome 9 orphons, because counts were too low. Only TCR beta chains were sequenced in this cohort, and the absence of alpha or paired-chain data limited detectable features. A few of the identified cytomegalovirus-associated TCR beta chains were confirmed in vitro to be specific for cytomegalovirus antigens. In a later analysis, TCR association rates were found to vary across HLA loci, with the most associated TCRs seen for DRB1 alleles and the fewest for HLA-C alleles. Cytomegalovirus status was reported to be diagnosed by the classifier with high specificity and sensitivity in both the original and validation cohorts. It was suggested by the authors that the approach could potentially be generalized to other disease states and immunological phenotypes. At a false discovery rate of 0.05, a later analysis linked about 17,000 TCR beta sequences to specific HLA alleles.

As regards this clone: It lacks a known antigen. One base away there is no much larger clone; base qualities are not given.

Library construction relied on the immunoSEQ multiplex PCR assay. The multiplex PCR relied on a mix of 60 forward primers for TCR Vbeta segments and 13 reverse primers for TCR Jbeta segments. A multiplex PCR assay on genomic DNA amplified the CDR3 region of rearranged TCR beta genes. The Illumina HiSeq System was used to sequence the amplified TCR beta libraries as 87-base-pair reads. As for the original processing: A later analysis tallied around 80 million unique TCR beta chains across the approximately 670 repertoires, and about 10 million of those chains were shared by two or more donors. Raw reads were error-corrected and collapsed into unique sequences with a nearest-neighbor algorithm that merged closely related sequences to remove PCR and sequencing errors. To assign V, D and J gene segments, CDR3 sequences were aligned to IMGT reference sequences. For a sequence to be retained, a match of at least six nucleotides to both a V gene segment and a J gene segment was required. Rearrangements were called productive when the CDR3 lacked stop codons and stayed in frame with V and J; all others were non-productive. Following IMGT convention, CDR3 was defined as the stretch from the second conserved V-encoded cysteine to the conserved J-encoded phenylalanine. The earlier analysis of about 590 of the donors excluded sequences that lacked an unambiguous match to a single V gene segment. An earlier analysis of about 600 of the donors called V segments functional above 56.7% productive rearrangements and segregating when the between-donor standard deviation exceeded 5%. To diagnose cytomegalovirus status from the catalog of TCR beta chain sequences, a statistical classification framework was built. In a later analysis, TCR nucleotide sequences were compared against IMGT/GENE-DB human TR gene sequences so that V and J genes could be assigned. In a later analysis, CDR3 sequences and most-parsimonious VDJ recombination scenarios were assigned using the TCRdist pipeline. In a later analysis, each TCR beta chain was defined by its CDR3 amino acid sequence together with its V-gene family, and reads without a unique V-gene family were excluded. A later analysis removed 450 to 600 highly shared, low-generation-probability nucleotide sequences to deal with suspected cross-contamination and a sequencing artifact. For each public chain, a later analysis derived a clonal expansion index from normalized ranks of inferred template counts within each repertoire. In a later analysis, generation probabilities were computed using a VDJ recombination model fitted to out-of-frame rearrangements, and the results were checked against IGoR. Hypergeometric tests were used in a later analysis to score TCR-TCR, TCR-HLA and TCR-CMV co-occurrence, with a repertoire-size bias correction applied to the TCR pairs. A later analysis estimated false discovery rates by permuting HLA or CMV assignments 20 times. In a later analysis, co-occurring TCRs were grouped with DBSCAN, and TCRdist sequence similarity was added when clustering was performed within HLA-allele-positive subsets. Repertoires with fewer than 30,000 or more than 120,000 public chains were left out of co-occurrence clustering, as were a handful of repertoires with anomalous nucleotide sharing. TCRdb re-hosts the immuneACCESS table, in-frame sequences only. Its copies lack some clones; in the studies checked, an unresolved V gene accounts for under half of them, and the cause for the rest is not known. D and trimming come from the DNA, and the V and J calls and clone size come from that table. The sample table contains 100,000 to 150,000 clones; only one count was recorded for about 74% of them. Over 3.5% of the sample is held by the ten biggest clonotypes.

The CDR3 sequence holds 14 residues, the cysteine and phenylalanine included. The DNA shown is the 42-base CDR3, in frame from base 1. V is shortened by 5 bases, J by 3 bases, and the region joining them spans 13 bases. CDR1 and CDR2 (SGHVS, FNYEAQ) derive from the germline V gene. This receptor was taken from a woman aged 45 to 65 in good health and CMV-seropositive. The V gene is TRBV7-6 and the J gene is TRBJ1-1; the D gene is possibly TRBD1, with 6 bases matching. The sequenced sample consisted of PBMCs. The base sequence is TGTGCCAGCAGCGCCCAGGGGACGCACACTGAAGCTTTCTTT. It encodes CASSAQGTHTEAFF.